Listed below are T cell receptor beta chains from one sample, sequenced in a study of preoperative IRX-2 immunotherapy in early breast cancer. TCRdb's table, derived via immunoSEQ multiplex PCR, lists solely in-frame clones and lacks some. The profile covers around 57,000 clones, with approximately 94% appearing a single time and around 1.7% taken by the ten largest. This sample was obtained from a patient treated with IRX-2 immunotherapy. These receptors were taken from a human donor with breast cancer. Both conserved end residues are part of each CDR3. D genes are given only for firm matches. The size entry is marked missing in some rows and otherwise reads once, few, many or a size class.

clone size: -
V gene: TRBV19
J gene: TRBJ1-5
CDR3 length: 16
D gene: -
CDR3 protein: CASSIVGGGYNQPQHF
CDR3 DNA: TGTGCCAGTAGTATAGTGGGAGGAGGCTACAATCAGCCCCAGCATTTT

clone size: -
V gene: TRBV18
J gene: TRBJ1-3
CDR3 length: 15
D gene: -
CDR3 protein: CASSPRVVSGNTIYF
CDR3 DNA: TGTGCCAGCTCACCGAGGGTGGTATCTGGAAACACCATATATTTT

clone size: -
V gene: TRBV9
J gene: TRBJ2-4
CDR3 length: 16
D gene: -
CDR3 protein: CASSVGSYGDGNIQYF
CDR3 DNA: TGTGCCAGCAGCGTAGGAAGTTATGGTGACGGGAACATTCAGTACTTC

clone size: -
V gene: TRBV28
J gene: TRBJ2-1
CDR3 length: 10
D gene: TRBD1
CDR3 protein: CASLGQKQFF
CDR3 DNA: TGTGCCAGCTTGGGACAGAAGCAGTTCTTC

clone size: -
V gene: TRBV30
J gene: TRBJ1-3
CDR3 length: 18
D gene: -
CDR3 protein: CAWSVTSGDLLSGNTIYF
CDR3 DNA: TGTGCCTGGAGTGTAACGTCCGGGGATCTCCTCTCTGGAAACACCATATATTTT

clone size: few
V gene: TRBV30
J gene: TRBJ1-3
CDR3 length: 13
D gene: -
CDR3 protein: CAWSLQSGNTIYF
CDR3 DNA: TGTGCCTGGAGTTTGCAGTCTGGAAACACCATATATTTT

clone size: -
V gene: TRBV5-1
J gene: TRBJ2-7
CDR3 length: 15
D gene: TRBD1
CDR3 protein: CASSLTGQGAYEQYF
CDR3 DNA: TGCGCCAGCAGCTTGACAGGACAGGGCGCCTACGAGCAGTACTTC

clone size: -
V gene: TRBV5-4
J gene: TRBJ2-5
CDR3 length: 15
D gene: -
CDR3 protein: CASSSPVPRGETQYF
CDR3 DNA: TGTGCCAGCAGCTCTCCGGTCCCACGGGGAGAGACCCAGTACTTC

clone size: -
V gene: TRBV27
J gene: TRBJ1-5
CDR3 length: 14
D gene: -
CDR3 protein: CASSFGADNQPQHF
CDR3 DNA: TGTGCCAGCAGTTTCGGGGCGGACAATCAGCCCCAGCATTTT

clone size: -
V gene: TRBV29-1
J gene: TRBJ2-1
CDR3 length: 14
D gene: -
CDR3 protein: CSVYRGGAVNEQFF
CDR3 DNA: TGCAGCGTTTACAGGGGGGGGGCCGTCAATGAGCAGTTCTTC

clone size: -
V gene: TRBV5-1
J gene: TRBJ2-1
CDR3 length: 18
D gene: TRBD2
CDR3 protein: CASSSPGLAGGSYNEQFF
CDR3 DNA: TGCGCCAGCAGCTCCCCCGGACTAGCGGGAGGCTCCTACAATGAGCAGTTCTTC

clone size: -
V gene: TRBV5-4
J gene: TRBJ2-1
CDR3 length: 12
D gene: -
CDR3 protein: CAMSWGRDEQFF
CDR3 DNA: TGTGCCATGAGTTGGGGCCGGGATGAGCAGTTCTTC

clone size: -
V gene: TRBV28
J gene: TRBJ1-5
CDR3 length: 12
D gene: -
CDR3 protein: CASTSAVQPQHF
CDR3 DNA: TGTGCCAGCACCTCAGCCGTCCAGCCCCAGCATTTT

clone size: -
V gene: TRBV30
J gene: TRBJ1-4
CDR3 length: 14
D gene: -
CDR3 protein: CAWSVRQGGEKLFF
CDR3 DNA: TGTGCCTGGAGTGTTCGGCAGGGAGGCGAAAAACTGTTTTTT

clone size: -
V gene: TRBV2
J gene: TRBJ2-7
CDR3 length: 15
D gene: TRBD1
CDR3 protein: CASSEDGTGVHEQYF
CDR3 DNA: TGTGCCAGCAGTGAAGATGGGACAGGGGTCCACGAGCAGTACTTC

clone size: -
V gene: TRBV28
J gene: TRBJ2-7
CDR3 length: 13
D gene: -
CDR3 protein: CASSLWPGNEQYF
CDR3 DNA: TGTGCCAGCAGTTTATGGCCAGGGAACGAGCAGTACTTC

clone size: -
V gene: TRBV6-4
J gene: TRBJ2-1
CDR3 length: 15
D gene: -
CDR3 protein: CASSDLLRVVDEQFF
CDR3 DNA: TGTGCCAGCAGTGACTTACTTAGGGTTGTCGATGAGCAGTTCTTC

clone size: -
V gene: TRBV6-5
J gene: TRBJ2-1
CDR3 length: 15
D gene: TRBD2
CDR3 protein: CASSFTSGSPNEQFF
CDR3 DNA: TGTGCCAGCAGTTTTACTAGCGGGAGCCCCAATGAGCAGTTCTTC

clone size: -
V gene: TRBV20-1
J gene: TRBJ1-2
CDR3 length: 11
D gene: -
CDR3 protein: CSYRAPGGYTF
CDR3 DNA: TGCAGTTACAGGGCCCCGGGTGGCTACACCTTC

clone size: once
V gene: TRBV28
J gene: TRBJ1-2
CDR3 length: 16
D gene: TRBD1
CDR3 protein: CASSQEIRDREYGYTF
CDR3 DNA: TGTGCCAGCAGTCAAGAAATCAGGGACAGGGAATATGGCTACACCTTC

clone size: -
V gene: TRBV11-3
J gene: TRBJ2-1
CDR3 length: 13
D gene: TRBD1
CDR3 protein: CASSFRQGNEQFF
CDR3 DNA: TGTGCCAGCAGCTTTAGACAGGGAAATGAGCAGTTCTTC

clone size: -
V gene: TRBV19
J gene: TRBJ2-1
CDR3 length: 13
D gene: -
CDR3 protein: CASHGRTYNEQFF
CDR3 DNA: TGTGCCAGTCACGGCAGGACCTACAATGAGCAGTTCTTC

clone size: -
V gene: TRBV6-6
J gene: TRBJ2-2
CDR3 length: 11
D gene: -
CDR3 protein: CASSSSGELFF
CDR3 DNA: TGTGCCAGCAGTTCAAGCGGGGAGCTGTTTTTT

clone size: once
V gene: TRBV11-2
J gene: TRBJ1-2
CDR3 length: 15
D gene: TRBD1
CDR3 protein: CASSLGTGGAYSYTF
CDR3 DNA: TGTGCCAGCAGCTTAGGAACAGGGGGTGCTTACAGCTACACCTTC

clone size: -
V gene: TRBV7-2
J gene: TRBJ1-5
CDR3 length: 13
D gene: -
CDR3 protein: CASSYRTNQPQHF
CDR3 DNA: TGTGCCAGCAGCTACCGGACAAATCAGCCCCAGCATTTT

clone size: -
V gene: TRBV10-1
J gene: TRBJ1-3
CDR3 length: 15
D gene: TRBD1
CDR3 protein: CASSCGTGAGNTIYF
CDR3 DNA: TGCGCCAGCAGTTGCGGGACAGGGGCTGGAAACACCATATATTTT

clone size: -
V gene: TRBV11-2
J gene: TRBJ1-4
CDR3 length: 18
D gene: -
CDR3 protein: CASSLSPSPGTTSGKLFF
CDR3 DNA: TGTGCCAGCAGCCTAAGCCCGTCCCCCGGGACGACCTCAGGAAAACTGTTTTTT

clone size: -
V gene: TRBV5-1
J gene: TRBJ2-5
CDR3 length: 16
D gene: TRBD1
CDR3 protein: CASSLVGSGGYETQYF
CDR3 DNA: TGCGCCAGCAGCTTGGTGGGGTCAGGGGGATATGAGACCCAGTACTTC

clone size: -
V gene: TRBV11-3
J gene: TRBJ2-1
CDR3 length: 16
D gene: TRBD2
CDR3 protein: CASSRGLAGARDEQFF
CDR3 DNA: TGTGCCAGCAGCAGGGGACTAGCGGGAGCCCGCGATGAGCAGTTCTTC

clone size: -
V gene: TRBV7-3
J gene: TRBJ1-1
CDR3 length: 14
D gene: TRBD1
CDR3 protein: CASSSGQGITEAFF
CDR3 DNA: TGTGCCAGCAGCTCGGGACAGGGGATCACTGAAGCTTTCTTT

clone size: -
V gene: TRBV6-5
J gene: TRBJ1-2
CDR3 length: 13
D gene: TRBD1
CDR3 protein: CASSTGGARSYTF
CDR3 DNA: TGTGCCAGCAGCACAGGGGGCGCGCGAAGCTACACCTTC

clone size: -
V gene: TRBV7-3
J gene: TRBJ2-1
CDR3 length: 15
D gene: -
CDR3 protein: CASSLIRGSGNEQFF
CDR3 DNA: TGTGCCAGCAGCTTAATCAGGGGTTCGGGCAATGAGCAGTTCTTC

clone size: -
V gene: TRBV5-1
J gene: TRBJ2-1
CDR3 length: 15
D gene: TRBD1
CDR3 protein: CASSPSQGAGDEQFF
CDR3 DNA: TGCGCCAGCAGCCCATCACAGGGGGCGGGGGATGAGCAGTTCTTC

clone size: -
V gene: TRBV19
J gene: TRBJ2-7
CDR3 length: 13
D gene: -
CDR3 protein: CASSNPGVYEQYF
CDR3 DNA: TGTGCCAGTAGTAACCCAGGGGTCTACGAGCAGTACTTC

clone size: -
V gene: TRBV11-2
J gene: TRBJ1-1
CDR3 length: 14
D gene: -
CDR3 protein: CASSLDSPNPPAFF
CDR3 DNA: TGTGCCAGCAGCTTAGATTCCCCCAACCCCCCAGCTTTCTTT

clone size: -
V gene: TRBV7-9
J gene: TRBJ1-1
CDR3 length: 14
D gene: TRBD1
CDR3 protein: CASSPRQGSTEAFF
CDR3 DNA: TGTGCCAGCAGCCCGAGACAGGGTTCGACTGAAGCTTTCTTT

clone size: -
V gene: TRBV4-2
J gene: TRBJ2-3
CDR3 length: 17
D gene: TRBD2
CDR3 protein: CASSQEPSGGNTDTQYF
CDR3 DNA: TGTGCCAGCAGCCAAGAGCCTAGCGGGGGCAACACAGATACGCAGTATTTT

clone size: once
V gene: TRBV30
J gene: TRBJ2-3
CDR3 length: 14
D gene: TRBD2
CDR3 protein: CALVRSGVADTQYF
CDR3 DNA: TGTGCCCTTGTCCGCAGCGGGGTGGCAGATACGCAGTATTTT

clone size: -
V gene: TRBV29-1
J gene: TRBJ2-3
CDR3 length: 15
D gene: TRBD2
CDR3 protein: CSFRLAGGGTDTQYF
CDR3 DNA: TGCAGCTTTCGACTAGCGGGAGGGGGGACAGATACGCAGTATTTT

clone size: -
V gene: TRBV29-1
J gene: TRBJ2-3
CDR3 length: 15
D gene: -
CDR3 protein: CTPGPERTGADTQYF
CDR3 DNA: TGCACCCCCGGGCCTGAAAGGACTGGGGCAGATACGCAGTATTTT

clone size: -
V gene: TRBV7-2
J gene: TRBJ1-4
CDR3 length: 15
D gene: TRBD1
CDR3 protein: CASSYQTGGEQKLFF
CDR3 DNA: TGTGCCAGCAGCTATCAGACAGGGGGGGAGCAAAAACTGTTTTTT